This T cell receptor (beta chain) was identified during a study of PD-1 blockade in classical Hodgkin lymphoma. Study findings and constraints: The CD4+ diversity rise by C4D1 was clearest in complete responders.

Time point of the sample: cycle 4 day 1 (C4D1), after less than 7 weeks of nivolumab. Each patient relapsed following autologous stem cell transplantation, and prior brentuximab vedotin exposure differed. Magnetic negative selection was used to purify CD4+ T cells from thawed PBMCs. Points on this clone: Its antigen is still unknown.

The data were produced by immunoSEQ multiplex PCR, yet TCRdb's version contains in-frame clones alone and is incomplete. Of 8,500 to 13,000 clones listed, roughly four fifths are singletons. The clonotype was recovered from a human donor with classical Hodgkin lymphoma. This sample comprised CD4+ T cells from blood, obtained before the fourth cycle of nivolumab.

The CDR3 coding sequence is TGTGCCAGCAGTTTGGCGGCCCTAGCGGGAGATTACGAGCAGTACTTC. It encodes CASSLAALAGDYEQYF. This chain connects TRBV28 to TRBJ2-7; 10 nucleotides line up with TRBD2. This CDR3 region has 16 residues. V was pared by 3 bases and J by 4 bases, with 9 bases of the junction left unmatched. Germline V gives CDR1 MDHEN, CDR2 SYDVKM. Full variable domain (missing parts from reference TRBV28 and TRBJ2-7): DVKVTQSSRYLVKRTGEKVFLECVQDMDHENMFWYRQDPGLGLRLIYFSYDVKMKEKGDIPEGYSVSREKKERFSLILESASTNQTSMYLCASSLAALAGDYEQYFGPGTRLTVT.